This TCR beta chain was observed in a study of T cell repertoires in cytomegalovirus infection. General study points: Ex vivo, HLA-C-restricted CMV-specific TCR beta clonotypes prevailed over the rest of the response.

In the case of this clonotype: Its specificity is unknown.

TCRdb re-analysed the reads in MiXCR, keeping a single row per CDR3 protein. The sample yields about half a million distinct CDR3 sequences, around a third seen once. Trimming cost V 5 bases and J 6 bases; bases outside gene matches: 9. The germline CDR1 and CDR2 sequences are MNHEY and SMNVEV (reference sequence). This CDR3 spans 15 amino acids. The sequence came from a human donor in good health (CMV status not recorded). Some clones in this sample may be carry-over from other donors' samples. The sequenced sample was cultured PBMCs, obtained from culture after CMV antigen stimulation. The V and J genes are TRBV27 and TRBJ2-1, with 8 bases identical to TRBD2. In DNA, the CDR3 is TGTGCCAGCAGTACAACGGGACTAGTTATCAATGAGCAGTTCTTC. Its translation: CASSTTGLVINEQFF.